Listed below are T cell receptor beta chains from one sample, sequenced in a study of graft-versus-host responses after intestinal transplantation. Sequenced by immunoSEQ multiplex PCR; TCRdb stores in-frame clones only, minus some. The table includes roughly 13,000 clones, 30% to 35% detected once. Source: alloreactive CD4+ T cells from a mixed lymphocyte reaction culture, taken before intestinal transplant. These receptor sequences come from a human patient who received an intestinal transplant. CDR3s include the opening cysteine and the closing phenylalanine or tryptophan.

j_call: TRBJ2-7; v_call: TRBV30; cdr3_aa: CAWSNSLTGLAGFMAFFEQYF
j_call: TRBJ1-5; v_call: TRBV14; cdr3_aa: CASSQEVRGTGELIVENQPQHF
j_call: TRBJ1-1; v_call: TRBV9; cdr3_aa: CASSVGDREATEAFF
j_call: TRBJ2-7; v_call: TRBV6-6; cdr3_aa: CASSSGTGFEQYF
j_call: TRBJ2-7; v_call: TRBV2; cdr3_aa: CASSVRRRGSYEQYF
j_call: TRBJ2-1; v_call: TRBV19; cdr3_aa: CASSIDRVETSNEQFF
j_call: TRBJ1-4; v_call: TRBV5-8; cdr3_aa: CASSQGQDNEKLFF
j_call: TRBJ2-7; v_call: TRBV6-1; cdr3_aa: CASKIGWSSYEQYF
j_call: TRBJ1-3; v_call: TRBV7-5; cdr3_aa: CARSLVAGDQSGNTIYF
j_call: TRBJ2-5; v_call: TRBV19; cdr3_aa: CASSIGGSQETQYF
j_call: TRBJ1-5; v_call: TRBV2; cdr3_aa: CASSSYSNQPQHF
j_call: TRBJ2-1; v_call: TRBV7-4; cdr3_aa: CASSLNNLAGANEQFF
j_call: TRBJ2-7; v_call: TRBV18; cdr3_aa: CASTGGTPPYEQYF
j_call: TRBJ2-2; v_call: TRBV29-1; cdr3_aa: CSVDRGRNTGELVF
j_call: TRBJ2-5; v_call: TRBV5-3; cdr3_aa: CASSLAGVQETQYF
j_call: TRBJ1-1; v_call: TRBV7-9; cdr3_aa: CASSHTFMSWFHAEAFF
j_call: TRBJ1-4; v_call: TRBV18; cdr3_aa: CASSPPQGVTEKLFF
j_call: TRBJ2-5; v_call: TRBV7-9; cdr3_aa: CASSFLAGGIGETQYF
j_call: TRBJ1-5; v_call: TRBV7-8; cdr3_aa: CASSSIQGNNQPQHF
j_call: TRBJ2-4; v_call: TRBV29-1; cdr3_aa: CSVEDESRDIQYF
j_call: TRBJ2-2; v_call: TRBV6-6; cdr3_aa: CASILQTGGTGELFF
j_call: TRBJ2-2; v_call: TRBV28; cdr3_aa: CASSFTNTGELFF
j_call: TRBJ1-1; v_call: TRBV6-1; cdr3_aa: CASSLTGMNTEAFF
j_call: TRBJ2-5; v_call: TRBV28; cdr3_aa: CASSLLWGMKETQYF
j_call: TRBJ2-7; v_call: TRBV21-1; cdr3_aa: CASSKRGAGAATSYEQYF
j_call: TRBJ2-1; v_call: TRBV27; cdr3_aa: CASSTSYSHEQFF
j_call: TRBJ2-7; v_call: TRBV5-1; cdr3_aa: CASSFTAGISYEQYF
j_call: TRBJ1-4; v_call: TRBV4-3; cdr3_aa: CASSQFRSEKLFF
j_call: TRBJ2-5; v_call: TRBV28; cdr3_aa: CASKSGGQRTSGRLETQYF
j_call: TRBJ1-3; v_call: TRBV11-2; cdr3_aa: CASSQNQIGYSGNTIYF
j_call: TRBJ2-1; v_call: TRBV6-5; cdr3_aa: CASSPIVDNEQFF
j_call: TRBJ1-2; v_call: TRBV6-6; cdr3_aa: CASSYSRPGGVDGYTF
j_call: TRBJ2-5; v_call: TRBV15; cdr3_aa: CATSRGTSGSRWETQYF
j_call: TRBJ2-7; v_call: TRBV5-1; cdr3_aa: CASSWQGAGTYEQYF
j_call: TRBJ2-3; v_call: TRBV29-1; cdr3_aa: CSVGARVGTDTQYF
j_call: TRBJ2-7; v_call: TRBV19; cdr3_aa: CASAGTSYEQYF
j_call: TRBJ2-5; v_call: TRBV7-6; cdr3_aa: CAGSWSETQYF
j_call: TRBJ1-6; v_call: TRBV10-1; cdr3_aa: CASKGVGDSPLHF
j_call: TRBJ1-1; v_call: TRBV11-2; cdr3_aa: CASSVDRGGSEAFF
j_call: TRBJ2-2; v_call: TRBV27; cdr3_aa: CASSFRLGELFF
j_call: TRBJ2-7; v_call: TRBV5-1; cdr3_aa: CASSWGVGGLEQYF
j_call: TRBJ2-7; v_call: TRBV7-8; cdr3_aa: CASSLSPPYEQYF
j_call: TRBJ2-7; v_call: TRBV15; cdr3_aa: CATSRDLPGAGEQYF
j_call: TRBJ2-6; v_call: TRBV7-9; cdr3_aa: CASSSLDRAGANVLTF